These 8 T cell receptor beta chains share one sample of origin, sequenced in a study of blood T cell repertoires in COVID-19 (dated by TCRdb to the early 2020s). Receptor libraries were prepared by the immunoSEQ multiplex PCR assay. TCRdb holds this immuneACCESS table with in-frame rearrangements only. Some clones are missing; in checked studies, unresolved V genes explain under half, and the rest has no known cause. The sample records 100,000 to 150,000 clones, around 87% of which are singletons. The ten largest clones represent approximately 8.1% of the sample. The specimen was peripheral blood. All receptors come from a man in his fifties or sixties with acute or convalescent COVID-19.

V is TRBV5-1 and J is TRBJ2-1, with 9 bases that match TRBD2. V lost 3 bases and J lost 8; bases outside the gene matches: 12. The CDR3 is made up of 16 amino acids. The germline V gene encodes CDR1 SGHRS and CDR2 YFSETQ. The CDR3 coding sequence is TGCGCCAGCAGCTCGAGGCCGGGACTAGCATATGATGAGCAGTTCTTC. Protein sequence: CASSSRPGLAYDEQFF.

The chain combines TRBV5-1 with TRBJ2-1, with TRBD1 matching 8 bases. The CDR3 loop spans 17 amino acids. Germline trimming cut 5 bases from V and 5 bases from J; bases unmatched to any gene: 15. From germline, CDR1 is SGHRS and CDR2 YFSETQ. In DNA, the CDR3 is TGCGCCAGCAGTTCTCCTCAGGGGGCCGGACGGAACAATGAGCAGTTCTTC. Protein sequence: CASSSPQGAGRNNEQFF.

This chain connects TRBV11-3 to TRBJ2-2; 10 bases agree with TRBD1. The junction had 10 bases not matched to a gene; V was cut back by 2 bases and J by 7 bases. Germline loops: CDR1 SGHNT, CDR2 YENEEA. The length of the CDR3 is 17 residues. The CDR3 sequence: CASSLMDRGIFGGELFF. The CDR3 nucleotides read TGTGCCAGCAGCTTAATGGACAGGGGGATCTTTGGCGGGGAGCTGTTTTTT.

The chain recombines TRBV29-1 with TRBJ2-2; maybe TRBD1 (5 bases). The CDR3 is made up of 13 amino acids. CDR1 is SQVTM and CDR2 is ANQGSEA in the germline V gene. V gave up 6 bases and J gave up 4 bases, with 12 bases separating them. The CDR3 DNA reads TGCAGCGTCGACAGCCAGAGCACCGGGGAGCTGTTTTTT. Amino acids: CSVDSQSTGELFF.

For the CDR3, the DNA is TGTGCCAGCAGCCCCTCTTGGCAGTCTCCTGAAGCTTTCTTT. As protein: CASSPSWQSPEAFF. V gene TRBV6-5 combines with J gene TRBJ1-1; D is uncertain. Looked up from germline, CDR1 is MNHEY and CDR2 is SVGAGI. V was trimmed by 6 bases and J by 6 bases, leaving 17 bases between them. The CDR3 has 14 residues.

The rearrangement uses TRBV5-1 and TRBJ1-2, with 9 bases identical to TRBD1. V was clipped by 4 bases and J by 2 bases; unmatched bases: 3. In germline, CDR1 is SGHRS, CDR2 YFSETQ. The CDR3 contains 14 residues. CDR3 sequence (DNA): TGCGCCAGCAGCGGAGGGACAGGGAACTATGGCTACACCTTC. Its translation: CASSGGTGNYGYTF.

The rearrangement joins TRBV7-2 to TRBJ1-5, with TRBD1 matching over 11 bases. The germline V gene has CDR1 SGHTA and CDR2 FQGNSA. CDR3 length equals 15 residues. J gave up 6 bases and V 5 bases, and 6 bases lay outside the gene matches. The CDR3 region is CASSVGQGAGQPQHF. DNA for the CDR3: TGTGCCAGCAGCGTAGGACAGGGGGCGGGTCAGCCCCAGCATTTT. The whole variable domain, remainder taken from reference TRBV7-2 and TRBJ1-5, is GAGVSQSPSNKVTEKGKDVELRCDPISGHTALYWYRQSLGQGLEFLIYFQGNSAPDKSGLPSDRFSAERTGGSVSTLTIQRTQQEDSAVYLCASSVGQGAGQPQHFGDGTRLSIL.

J is TRBJ2-1 and V is TRBV9; 9 bases align to TRBD2. CDR3 length: 18 residues. The V and J ends lost 1 base and 0 bases, in that order; junction bases with no gene match: 8. Per germline, CDR1 SGDLS and CDR2 YYNGEE. This CDR3 is CASSVTTSGYSSYNEQFF. The CDR3 coding sequence is TGTGCCAGCAGCGTAACAACTAGCGGGTACAGCTCCTACAATGAGCAGTTCTTC.